This T cell receptor beta chain stems from a study of PD-1 blockade in classical Hodgkin lymphoma. Study-level points and caveats: Relapsed/refractory patients reportedly had lower baseline diversity than newly diagnosed patients. Only CD4+ TCR diversity, not CD8+, had risen significantly by C4D1. Newly diagnosed and completely responding patients shared comparable baseline diversity.

As to this clone: Its antigen is as yet unknown.

The CDR3 is made up of 12 amino acids. Germline loops: CDR1 WSHSY, CDR2 SAAADI. V lost 11 bases and J 6 bases, leaving 16 bases between the germline ends. Regarding time point: cycle 4 day 1 (C4D1), after 6 weeks of nivolumab. Brentuximab vedotin exposure varied, and every patient relapsed after autologous stem cell transplantation. The repertoire was sequenced with immunoSEQ multiplex PCR; TCRdb's copy has only in-frame clones and lacks some. Here the sample spans fewer than 100,000 clones, about 93% being singletons. The chain has TRBV10-2 and TRBJ2-5; D might be TRBD2 (6 bases). Sequenced material: peripheral blood mononuclear cells (PBMCs), taken before the fourth cycle of nivolumab. This TCR derives from a human donor with classical Hodgkin lymphoma. In nucleotides, the CDR3 is TGCGCCGAGGGCCGACTAGAACAGACCCAGTACTTC. The encoded protein is CAEGRLEQTQYF.